A selection of T cell receptor beta chains follows, all from one sample in a study of CD8 T cells in Susac syndrome. Each CDR3 protein is one row after TCRdb ran MiXCR on the immunoSEQ multiplex PCR reads. The repertoire includes approximately 74,000 distinct CDR3 sequences, around 93% of them detected once, and about 0.53% sits in the top ten. The sequenced material came from CD4+ T cells from PBMCs. The source is a human donor with Susac syndrome. The CDR3 runs from the conserved cysteine through the conserved F or W. Fields, in order: J gene, V gene, clone size, D gene, CDR3 protein. The D gene is left open where the match is weak. Size is omitted from some rows. Given values are once, few, many or a class for expanded clones.

TRBJ1-2 TRBV5-4 . . CASSSGTFPTRSGYTF
TRBJ1-4 TRBV6-5 once TRBD1 CASSRTGGKLFF
TRBJ2-5 TRBV19 . TRBD2 CASSQKTTSGKETQYF
TRBJ2-3 TRBV20-1 . . CSARRIDTQYF
TRBJ2-2 TRBV9 . . CASSVGGRITGELFF
TRBJ1-5 TRBV6-5 . . CASSYSGTSNQPQHF
TRBJ1-1 TRBV27 . . CATSLKSGIPNTEAFF
TRBJ2-3 TRBV5-1 . . CASSFGRASPYPDTQYF
TRBJ2-5 TRBV6-6 . . CASSPLAREETQYF
TRBJ2-1 TRBV20-1 . . CSAIFSGHEQFF
TRBJ1-5 TRBV12-3/TRBV12-4 . . CASHFGGSNQPQHF
TRBJ1-4 TRBV4-1 once . CASSQVSLQRNEKLFF
TRBJ1-2 TRBV6-1 . . CASSEGDPRPPNYGYTF
TRBJ1-5 TRBV18 once . CASSPVGENQPQHF
TRBJ1-2 TRBV12-3/TRBV12-4 . . CASREYASNYGYTF
TRBJ2-1 TRBV5-1 few . CASSLVWSTGGDEQFF
TRBJ2-2 TRBV14 . TRBD2 CASSPSQGGTGELFF
TRBJ2-7 TRBV5-1 . TRBD2 CASSLLAGGSYEQYF
TRBJ1-5 TRBV2 . . CASREGLGRQPQHF
TRBJ1-5 TRBV6-5 . . CAAGEYSNQPQHF
TRBJ1-5 TRBV5-1 . . CASSLGQGASQPQHF
TRBJ2-1 TRBV7-2 . TRBD2 CASSRAGGPYNEQFF
TRBJ2-3 TRBV20-1 . . CSASLGRTSTDTQYF